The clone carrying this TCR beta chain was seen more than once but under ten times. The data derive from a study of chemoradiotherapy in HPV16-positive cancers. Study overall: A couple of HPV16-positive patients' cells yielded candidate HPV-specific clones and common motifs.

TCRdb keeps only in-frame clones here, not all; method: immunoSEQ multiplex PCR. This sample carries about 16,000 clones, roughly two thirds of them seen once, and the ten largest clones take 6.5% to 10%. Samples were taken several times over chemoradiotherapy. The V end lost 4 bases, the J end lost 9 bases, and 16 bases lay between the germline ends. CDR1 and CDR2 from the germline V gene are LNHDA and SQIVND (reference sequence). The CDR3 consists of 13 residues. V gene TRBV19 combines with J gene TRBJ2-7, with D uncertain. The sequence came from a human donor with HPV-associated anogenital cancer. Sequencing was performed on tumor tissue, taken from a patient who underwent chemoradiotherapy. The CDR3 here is CASSTVPAAGQYF. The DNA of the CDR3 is TGTGCCAGTAGTACGGTCCCGGCGGCTGGGCAGTACTTC.